This T cell receptor (beta chain) came from a study of T cell responses to AZD1222 COVID-19 vaccine. Study-level background: Samples with a second dose at about 4 or about 12 weeks were pooled together. General observations from the study: Among the donors, most were white British and more were female, and clonal diversity was possibly underestimated.

TCRdb's table, derived via immunoSEQ multiplex PCR, lists solely in-frame clones and lacks some. The data contain some 120,000 clones, around 85% of them singletons. Trimming stripped 9 bases from V and 6 bases from J, with 13 bases between. The germline CDR1 and CDR2 sequences are MNHEY and SVGAGI. The CDR3 is 12 amino acids. Details on this clone: Its antigen is undetermined.

This sequence joins TRBV6-5 and TRBJ2-3; perhaps TRBD1 as D (5 bases). The specimen comprised peripheral blood, sampled on day 0 of AZD1222 vaccination. This receptor was identified in an adult in good health. The CDR3 coding sequence is TGTGCCAGTAGAGGACAAGAGGATACGCAGTATTTT. It encodes CASRGQEDTQYF.